This note documents a single TCR beta chain sequence. This clone was detected ten times or more. It has no known antigen specificity. No much larger clone exists at a distance of one base, and base qualities are not known. Collaborating institutions collected whole blood in K2EDTA tubes following their own protocols. For TCRbeta analysis, collaborator samples were shipped as frozen whole blood, as isolated PBMCs, or as DNA extracted from either sample type. From its cysteine to its phenylalanine, the CDR3 spans 16 amino acids. Only the CDR3 DNA stays, 48 bases, in frame from base 1. CDR1 and CDR2 are drawn from the germline V gene (reference sequence): LNHNV, YYDKDF. V was cut back by 1 base and J by 2 bases, leaving a gap of 12 bases between them. The data belong to a study of blood T cell repertoires in COVID-19 (dated by TCRdb to the early 2020s). With respect to the entire study: The collaborator samples originated in the United States, Italy and Spain and spanned the acute and convalescent phases of COVID-19. The material from the prospective study consisted of cDNA or gDNA derived from T cells, B-cell-depleted T cells, or PBMCs. Subjects who had been exposed to COVID-19, were actively infected with it, or had recovered from it provided the deeply sampled blood TCRbeta repertoires that made up the dataset. The repertoires were released in a freely available public database intended as a resource for research on the immune response to SARS-CoV-2. The samples were drawn from the first 160 participants of the ongoing ImmuneRACE study and from 950 to 1,500 subjects provided by 6 global collaborators. A de-identified subject ID, COVID-19 status, age in years and sex were almost always included in the sample metadata. Where available, HLA class I and class II types were taken from metadata supplied by the sample provider and were not determined by assay-based typing. Results the study describes overall, beyond this receptor: The amount of clinical and demographic metadata varied by source and participant and was provided uncurated.

TCRbeta CDR3 regions were amplified from genomic DNA using the immunoSEQ Assay, a bias-controlled multiplex PCR. In the original analysis: Nucleated cell counts per sample were estimated from amplification of reference gene primers within the assay. Sequence reads were collapsed and filtered to measure the absolute abundance of every unique TCRbeta CDR3 rearrangement. For each sample, productive Simpson clonality was calculated by taking the square root of Simpson's diversity index across productive rearrangements. Held by TCRdb, this immuneACCESS table contains in-frame sequences only and omits some clones. Under half of the omission traces to an unresolved V gene where checked; the cause of the rest is unknown. Clone size and the V and J calls come from that table; the DNA yielded D and trimming. The sample table lists 210,000 or so clones, roughly 73% of them with a count of one. The top ten hold 2.5% to 3.5% of the sample.

The sequencing input was peripheral blood. The chain is assembled from TRBV15 and TRBJ1-3; confidence is insufficient to name the D gene. The receptor was derived from a woman older than 75 with active or convalescent COVID-19. The CDR3 has the sequence CATSRAYGRPGNTIYF. In nucleotide form, the sequence is TGTGCCACCAGCAGAGCTTACGGCAGGCCTGGAAACACCATATATTTT. The CDR3, completed at both ends by the reference TRBV15 and TRBJ1-3 genes, gives the full variable domain DAMVIQNPRYQVTQFGKPVTLSCSQTLNHNVMYWYQQKSSQAPKLLFHYYDKDFNNEADTPDNFQSRRPNTSFCFLDIRSPGLGDTAMYLCATSRAYGRPGNTIYFGEGSWLTVV.